The clone carrying this T cell receptor (beta chain) appeared a few times. The antigen is undetermined. Clones were read by immunoSEQ multiplex PCR, and TCRdb kept only the in-frame ones, dropping some. The table has roughly 200,000 clones, 65% to 80% seen once; the top ten hold 5.5% to 7%. The record originates from a study of cytotoxic CD8 clonotypes in ibrutinib-treated CLL. Study in general: Patients gave response samples after a median approximately eleven months of treatment, range 6 to 36. Whole-study results and caveats: Among the clonotypes, public ones were uncommon and contracted or held stable on treatment. Higher circulating CD8+ T-cell counts strongly accompanied higher baseline clonality, above age-matched healthy donors.

The V end lost 3 bases, the J end lost 10 bases, and 7 bases lay between the germline ends. This CDR3 spans 11 amino acids. CDR1 and CDR2 from the germline V gene are SNHLY and FYNNEI. The chain joins TRBV2 to TRBJ2-1; D perhaps matches TRBD2 (5 bases). This sequence was found in a human donor with chronic lymphocytic leukemia. The sequencing here drew on PBMCs, taken after 12 months of ibrutinib treatment. The CDR3 coding sequence is TGTGCCAGCAGTGACCGGGGAGAGCAGTTCTTC. Residues: CASSDRGEQFF.